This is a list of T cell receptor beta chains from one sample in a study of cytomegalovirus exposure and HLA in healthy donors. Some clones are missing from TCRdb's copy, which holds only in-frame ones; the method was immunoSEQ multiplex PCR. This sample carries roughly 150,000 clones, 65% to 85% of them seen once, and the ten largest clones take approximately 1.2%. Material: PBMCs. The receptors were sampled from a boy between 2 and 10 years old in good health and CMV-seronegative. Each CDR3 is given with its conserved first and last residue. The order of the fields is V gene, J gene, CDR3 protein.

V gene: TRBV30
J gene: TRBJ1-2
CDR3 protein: CALPRTGTYGYTF

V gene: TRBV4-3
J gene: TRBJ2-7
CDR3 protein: CASSQGLAEYEQYF

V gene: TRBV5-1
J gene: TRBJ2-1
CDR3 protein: CASSFTSGIMNEQFF

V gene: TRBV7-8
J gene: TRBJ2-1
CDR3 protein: CASSLPRWGRPGNEQFF

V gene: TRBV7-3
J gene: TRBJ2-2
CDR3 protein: CASSLHTGELFF

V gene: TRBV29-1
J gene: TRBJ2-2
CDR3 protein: CSVPRQGAGKLAGELFF

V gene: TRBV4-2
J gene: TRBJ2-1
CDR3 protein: CASSQGTSGRANEQFF

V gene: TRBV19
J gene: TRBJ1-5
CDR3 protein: CASSIENRQNQPQHF

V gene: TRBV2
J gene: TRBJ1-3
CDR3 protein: CASSYGLSSGNTIYF

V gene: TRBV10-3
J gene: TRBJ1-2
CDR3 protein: CAISETGVGYTF

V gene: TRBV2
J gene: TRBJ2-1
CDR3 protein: CASRSGAGRTLHNEQFF

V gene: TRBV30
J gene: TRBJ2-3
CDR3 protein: CAWRGRGTDTQYF

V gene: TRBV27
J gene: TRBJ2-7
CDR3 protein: CASSLRQGDYEQYF

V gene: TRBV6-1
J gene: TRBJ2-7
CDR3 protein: CASIRAKDIAYEQYF

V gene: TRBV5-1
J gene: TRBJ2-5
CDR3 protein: CASSPEVGRRETQYF

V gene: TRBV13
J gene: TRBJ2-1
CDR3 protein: CASSPLLSSSTYNEQFF

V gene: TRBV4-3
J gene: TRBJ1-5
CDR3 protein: CASSQELRDQPQHF

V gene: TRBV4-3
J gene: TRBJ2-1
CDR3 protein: CASTQQWGVNVNEQFF

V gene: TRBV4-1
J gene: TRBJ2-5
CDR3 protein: CASSSGGETQYF

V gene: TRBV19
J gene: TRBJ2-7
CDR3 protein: CASSPGLTYEQYF

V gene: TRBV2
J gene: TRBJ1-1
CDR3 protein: CASPPTIMNTEAFF

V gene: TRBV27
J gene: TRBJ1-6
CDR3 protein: CASSSLLRGMEVPLHF

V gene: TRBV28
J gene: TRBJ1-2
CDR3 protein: CASSSYRRSYGYTF

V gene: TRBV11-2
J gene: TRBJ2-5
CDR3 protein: CASSLEDGGAWETQYF

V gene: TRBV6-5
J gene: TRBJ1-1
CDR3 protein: CASRRDSLNTEAFF

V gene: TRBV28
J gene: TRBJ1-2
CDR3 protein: CASGTAYGYTF

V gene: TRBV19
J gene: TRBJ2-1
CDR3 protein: CASSMGGAVIGNEQFF

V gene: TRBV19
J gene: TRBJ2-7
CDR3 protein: CASRGAYEQYF

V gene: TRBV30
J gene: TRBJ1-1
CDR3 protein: CAWRFLWGGTEAFF

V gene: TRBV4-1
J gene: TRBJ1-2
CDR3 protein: CASSQDVALPFYGYTF

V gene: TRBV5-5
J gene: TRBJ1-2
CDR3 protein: CASSQHGAGGDYGYTF

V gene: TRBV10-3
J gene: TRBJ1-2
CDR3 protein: CAISEPGNFYGYTF

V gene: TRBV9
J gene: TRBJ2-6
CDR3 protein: CASSAPTGAGSGANVLTF

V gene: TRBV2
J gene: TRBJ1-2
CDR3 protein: CASSERRNRYGYTF

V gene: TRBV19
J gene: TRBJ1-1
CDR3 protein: CASSDRKNTEAFF

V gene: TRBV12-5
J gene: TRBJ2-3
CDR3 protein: CASGLGQGNPDTQYF

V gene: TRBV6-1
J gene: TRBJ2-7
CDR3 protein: CASSEFSGASYEQYF

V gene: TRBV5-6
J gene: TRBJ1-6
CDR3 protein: CASSSLRDSVNSPLHF

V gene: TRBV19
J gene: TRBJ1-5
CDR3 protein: CASSFRTGKNKQPQHF

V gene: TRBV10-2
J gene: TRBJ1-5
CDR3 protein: CASSELTGIDQPQHF

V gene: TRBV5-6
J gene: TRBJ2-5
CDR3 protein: CASTLSGTSGKETQYF

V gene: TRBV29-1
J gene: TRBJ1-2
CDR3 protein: CSVETVQGGYTF

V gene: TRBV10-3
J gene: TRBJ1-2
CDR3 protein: CAIRPTGNYGYTF

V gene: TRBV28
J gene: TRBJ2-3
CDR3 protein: CASRTRTGSDTQYF

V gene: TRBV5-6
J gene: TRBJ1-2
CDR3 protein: CASSSWGTADYGYTF

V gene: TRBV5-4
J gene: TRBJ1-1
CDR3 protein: CASSSRQGLNTEAFF

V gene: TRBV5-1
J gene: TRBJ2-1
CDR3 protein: CASSLGTTNNEQFF

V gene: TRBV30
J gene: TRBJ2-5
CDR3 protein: CAWSSSAGSRETQYF

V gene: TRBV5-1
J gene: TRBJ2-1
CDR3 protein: CASSLYQGNNEQFF

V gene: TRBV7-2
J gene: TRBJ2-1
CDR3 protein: CASSQERGLAEQFF

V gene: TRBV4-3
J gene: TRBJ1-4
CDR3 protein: CASSQSRATNEKLFF

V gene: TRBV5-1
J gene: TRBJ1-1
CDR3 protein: CASSSRGLNTEAFF

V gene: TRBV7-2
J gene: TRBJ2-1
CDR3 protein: CASSRDTYSYNEQFF

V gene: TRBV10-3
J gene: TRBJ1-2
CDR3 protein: CAISDGQDLYGYTF

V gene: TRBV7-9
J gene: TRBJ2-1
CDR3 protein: CASSLVRTGSYNEQFF

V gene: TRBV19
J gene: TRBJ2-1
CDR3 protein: CASSIAEANEQFF

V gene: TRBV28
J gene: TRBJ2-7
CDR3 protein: CASSLGSSGSYEQYF

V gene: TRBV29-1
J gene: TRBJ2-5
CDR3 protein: CSVRDPGQGWETQYF

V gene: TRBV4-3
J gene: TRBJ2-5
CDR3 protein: CASSQDRLAGYQETQYF

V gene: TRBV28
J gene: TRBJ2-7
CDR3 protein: CASSSGTGLSYEQYF